Listed below are T cell receptor beta chains from one sample, sequenced in a study of CD8 T cells in Susac syndrome. TCRdb re-analysed the immunoSEQ multiplex PCR reads in MiXCR, keeping a single row per CDR3 protein. The sample shows about 170,000 distinct CDR3 sequences, around 93% of them seen only once. Sample: CD4+ T cells from PBMCs. The source is a human donor with multiple sclerosis. CDR3s include the opening cysteine and the closing phenylalanine or tryptophan. A D gene is named only where the DNA matches it firmly. Expanded clones are given a class, and other clones once, few, many or no size at all.

J gene,clone size,D gene,V gene,CDR3 protein,CDR3 DNA
TRBJ2-3,.,TRBD1,TRBV24-1,CATSDRDREGDTQYF,TGTGCCACCAGTGATCGGGACAGGGAAGGAGATACGCAGTATTTT
TRBJ1-5,.,.,TRBV19,CASTAGSGQPQHF,TGTGCCAGTACAGCAGGGTCAGGTCAGCCCCAGCATTTT
TRBJ2-3,once,TRBD2,TRBV20-1,CSASLREVLTDTQYF,TGCAGTGCTAGTCTTCGGGAGGTCCTTACAGATACGCAGTATTTT
TRBJ2-5,.,.,TRBV20-1,CSASHSGRETQYF,TGCAGTGCTAGTCATTCAGGACGAGAGACCCAGTACTTC
TRBJ2-2,.,.,TRBV9,CASTPDASNTGELFF,TGTGCCAGCACTCCGGACGCCTCGAACACCGGGGAGCTGTTTTTT
TRBJ1-2,once,.,TRBV3-1,CASSQDTPGHGYLYGYTF,TGTGCCAGCAGCCAAGATACTCCGGGACACGGGTACCTATATGGCTACACCTTC
TRBJ2-7,.,TRBD2,TRBV20-1,CSAELAGGGYEQYF,TGCAGTGCGGAGCTAGCGGGAGGAGGCTACGAGCAGTACTTC
TRBJ2-3,.,.,TRBV5-1,CASSFAGLITDTQYF,TGCGCCAGCAGCTTCGCCGGGCTAATCACAGATACGCAGTATTTT
TRBJ1-1,.,.,TRBV20-1,CSALGNGGGNTEAFF,TGCAGTGCCCTTGGGAACGGCGGAGGGAACACTGAAGCTTTCTTT
TRBJ2-7,.,TRBD2,TRBV24-1,CATSPTSGNNYEQYF,TGTGCCACCAGCCCAACTAGCGGAAATAACTACGAGCAGTACTTC
TRBJ2-3,.,.,TRBV7-9,CAVHHHGPAIPTDTQYF,TGTGCCGTCCATCATCATGGGCCAGCGATACCCACAGATACGCAGTATTTT
TRBJ1-2,.,TRBD1,TRBV24-1,CATSDSSDRNYGYTF,TGTGCCACCAGTGATTCTTCGGACAGGAACTATGGCTACACCTTC
TRBJ2-3,.,.,TRBV3-1,CASSREAGANTDTQYF,TGTGCCAGCAGCCGAGAAGCAGGGGCTAACACAGATACGCAGTATTTT
TRBJ1-2,.,.,TRBV19,CASSPNVQYGYTF,TGTGCCAGTAGTCCTAATGTACAGTATGGCTACACCTTC
TRBJ1-1,once,.,TRBV5-1,CASSWGRFGTEAFF,TGCGCCAGCAGCTGGGGGCGGTTCGGCACTGAAGCTTTCTTT
TRBJ2-7,.,.,TRBV2,CASSDPRAQNYEQYF,TGTGCCAGCAGTGATCCCCGGGCGCAGAACTACGAGCAGTACTTC